This TCR beta chain is from a study of blood T cell repertoires in COVID-19. Across the study: T cells, B-cell-depleted T cells, or PBMCs supplied cDNA or gDNA.

With 1 base removed from V and 2 bases from J, the gap between germline ends came to 12 bases. Germline loops: CDR1 MGHRA, CDR2 YSYEKL. This CDR3 spans 15 amino acids. Authors' processing steps: Nucleated cell counts were estimated from reference gene primer amplification. Produced via immunoSEQ multiplex PCR; TCRdb's table is partial and in-frame only. V and J calls and clone size are given by that table; D and trimming were obtained from the DNA. The data hold approximately 100,000 clones, with more than 65% observed a single time. V usage is TRBV4-1 and J usage is TRBJ2-7; D unclear. The sample taken for sequencing was peripheral blood. This sequence originates from a man aged 55 to 70 with acute or convalescent COVID-19. The CDR3, as DNA: TGCGCCAGCAGCCAAGGGCATTCCCCACCCTACGAGCAGTACTTC. It specifies CASSQGHSPPYEQYF.